This record covers a single T cell receptor (beta chain). This specimen belongs to a study of T cells in Graves' hyperthyroidism and ophthalmopathy. This CDR3 contains 13 residues. The V and J ends lost 5 bases and 6 bases, in that order; junction bases with no gene match: 6. Germline V gene data show CDR1 as SGHTA and CDR2 as FQGNSA. Template material for amplifying TCR beta CDR3 regions consisted of RNA transcripts. Researchers ran a first-round RT-PCR on the TCR CDR3 using the HTBI primer set. MiXCR was run by TCRdb on the multiplex PCR reads, yielding one entry per CDR3 protein. The sample comprises 480,000 or so distinct CDR3 sequences, over 35% of which are singletons, and around 44% rests with the top ten.

The V call is TRBV7-2, the J call TRBJ1-1, with 7 bases aligning to TRBD1. The sequenced material came from peripheral blood or thyroid tissue (not recorded which). The origin of this receptor is an adult woman with Graves' disease, either hyperthyroidism or ophthalmopathy (not recorded which). The CDR3, as DNA: TGTGCCAGCAGCCGAAGGGACAGAGCTGAAGCTTTCTTT. The encoded protein is CASSRRDRAEAFF.